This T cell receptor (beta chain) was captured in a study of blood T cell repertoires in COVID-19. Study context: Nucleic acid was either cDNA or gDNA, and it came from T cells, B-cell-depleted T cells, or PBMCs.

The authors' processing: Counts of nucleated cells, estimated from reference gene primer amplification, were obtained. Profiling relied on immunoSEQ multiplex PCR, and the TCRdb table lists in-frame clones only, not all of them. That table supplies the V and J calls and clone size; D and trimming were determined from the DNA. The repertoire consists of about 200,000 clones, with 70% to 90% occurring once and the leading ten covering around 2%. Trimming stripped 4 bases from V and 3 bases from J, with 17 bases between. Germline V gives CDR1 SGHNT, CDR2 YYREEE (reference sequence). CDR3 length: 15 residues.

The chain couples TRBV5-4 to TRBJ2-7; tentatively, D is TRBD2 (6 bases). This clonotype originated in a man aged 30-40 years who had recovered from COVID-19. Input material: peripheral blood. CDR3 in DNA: TGTGCCAGCAGCCGCAGGGTGGCGGGGAACTACGAGCAGTACTTC. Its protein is CASSRRVAGNYEQYF.